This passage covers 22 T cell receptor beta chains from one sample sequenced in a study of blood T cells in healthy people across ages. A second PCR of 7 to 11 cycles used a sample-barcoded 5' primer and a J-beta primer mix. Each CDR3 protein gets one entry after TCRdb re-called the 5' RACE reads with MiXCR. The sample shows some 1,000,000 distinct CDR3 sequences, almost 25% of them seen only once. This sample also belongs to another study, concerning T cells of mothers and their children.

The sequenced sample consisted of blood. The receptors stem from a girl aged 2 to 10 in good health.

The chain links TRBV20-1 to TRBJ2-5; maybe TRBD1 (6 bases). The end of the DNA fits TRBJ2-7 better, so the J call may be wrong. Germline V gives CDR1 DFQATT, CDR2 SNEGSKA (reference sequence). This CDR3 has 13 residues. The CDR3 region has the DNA TGCAGTGCTTCGGACAGCCCGACCTACGAGCAGTACTTC. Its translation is CSASDSPTYEQYF.

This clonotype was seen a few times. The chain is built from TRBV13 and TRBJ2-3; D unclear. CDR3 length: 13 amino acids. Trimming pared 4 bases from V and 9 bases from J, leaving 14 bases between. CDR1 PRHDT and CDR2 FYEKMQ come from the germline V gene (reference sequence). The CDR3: CASSSAGEPTQYF. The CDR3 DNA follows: TGTGCCAGCAGCTCCGCTGGGGAACCAACGCAGTATTTT.

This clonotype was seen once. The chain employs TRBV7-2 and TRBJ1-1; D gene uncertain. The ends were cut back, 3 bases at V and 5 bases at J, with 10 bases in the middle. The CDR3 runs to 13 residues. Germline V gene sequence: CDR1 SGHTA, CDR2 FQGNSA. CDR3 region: CASSFREWTEAFF. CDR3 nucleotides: TGTGCCAGCAGCTTCCGGGAGTGGACTGAAGCTTTCTTT.

The DNA of the CDR3 is TGTGCCAGCAGTGCCGGACAGGGGAACTATGGCTACACCTTC. It translates to CASSAGQGNYGYTF. The chain carries TRBV27 and TRBJ1-2; 9 bases align to TRBD1. The CDR3 loop spans 14 amino acids. The junction had 3 bases not matched to a gene; V was cut back by 5 bases and J by 2 bases. Germline CDR1 is MNHEY and CDR2 is SMNVEV (reference sequence).

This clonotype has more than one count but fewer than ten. The CDR3 protein is CASSYLSGAFTDTQYF. The CDR3 bases are TGTGCCAGCAGTTATCTTAGCGGGGCGTTCACAGATACGCAGTATTTT. The chain links TRBV6-2 or TRBV6-3 to TRBJ2-3; 8 bases line up with TRBD2. V shed 3 bases and J 2 bases; nucleotides not matched to a gene: 7. The germline V gene has CDR1 MNHEY and CDR2 SVGEGT. The CDR3 loop spans 16 amino acids.

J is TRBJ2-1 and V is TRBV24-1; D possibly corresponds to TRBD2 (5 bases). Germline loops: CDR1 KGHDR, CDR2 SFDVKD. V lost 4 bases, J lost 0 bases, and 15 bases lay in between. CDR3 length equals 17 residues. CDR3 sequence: CATSDPIAPSSYNEQFF. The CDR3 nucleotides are TGTGCCACCAGTGACCCTATAGCGCCCAGCTCCTACAATGAGCAGTTCTTC.

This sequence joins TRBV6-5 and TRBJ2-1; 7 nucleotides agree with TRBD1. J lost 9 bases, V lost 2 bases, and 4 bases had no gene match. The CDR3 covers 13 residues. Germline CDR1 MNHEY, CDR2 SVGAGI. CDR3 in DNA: TGTGCCAGCAGTTACGCGACAGGGAGTGAGCAGTTCTTC. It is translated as CASSYATGSEQFF.

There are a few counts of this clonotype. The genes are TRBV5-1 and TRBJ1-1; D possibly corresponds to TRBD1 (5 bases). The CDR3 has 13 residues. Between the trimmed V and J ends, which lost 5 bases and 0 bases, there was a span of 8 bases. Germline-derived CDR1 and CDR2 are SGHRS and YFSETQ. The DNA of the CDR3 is TGCGCCAGCAGGGAAGGGGTGAACACTGAAGCTTTCTTT. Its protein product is CASREGVNTEAFF.

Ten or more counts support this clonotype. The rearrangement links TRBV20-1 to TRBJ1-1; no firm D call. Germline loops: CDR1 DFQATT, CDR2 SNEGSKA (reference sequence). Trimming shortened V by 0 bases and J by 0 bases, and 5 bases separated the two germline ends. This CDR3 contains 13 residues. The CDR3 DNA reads TGCAGTGCTAGAGACAGGATGAACACTGAAGCTTTCTTT. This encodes CSARDRMNTEAFF.

DNA for the CDR3: TGTGCCAGCAGTTTATCCGGGCTTCAGTGGGGCTACACCTTC. Translating gives CASSLSGLQWGYTF. J is TRBJ1-2 and V is TRBV12-3 or TRBV12-4; unclear D gene. V was cut by 2 bases and J by 8 bases, with 15 bases left in between. This CDR3 is built from 14 residues.

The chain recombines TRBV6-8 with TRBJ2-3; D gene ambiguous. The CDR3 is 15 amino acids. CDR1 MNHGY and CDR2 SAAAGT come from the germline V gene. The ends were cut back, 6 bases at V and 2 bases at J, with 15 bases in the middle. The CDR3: CASRRPRAYTDTQYF. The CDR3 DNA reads TGTGCCAGCAGAAGACCGAGAGCATACACAGATACGCAGTATTTT.

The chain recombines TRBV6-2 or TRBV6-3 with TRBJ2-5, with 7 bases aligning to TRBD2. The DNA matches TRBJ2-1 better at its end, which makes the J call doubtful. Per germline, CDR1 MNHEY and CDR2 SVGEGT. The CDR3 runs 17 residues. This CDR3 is CASSYFPGTILDNEQFF. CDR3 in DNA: TGTGCCAGCAGTTACTTCCCTGGGACTATACTCGACAATGAGCAGTTCTTC.

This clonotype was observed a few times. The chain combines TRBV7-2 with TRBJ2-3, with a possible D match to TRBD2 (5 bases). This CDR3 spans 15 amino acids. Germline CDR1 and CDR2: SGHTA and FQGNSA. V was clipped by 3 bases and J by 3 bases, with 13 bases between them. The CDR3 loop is CASSLQQPGTDTQYF. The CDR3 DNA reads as TGTGCCAGCAGCTTGCAGCAGCCGGGAACAGATACGCAGTATTTT.

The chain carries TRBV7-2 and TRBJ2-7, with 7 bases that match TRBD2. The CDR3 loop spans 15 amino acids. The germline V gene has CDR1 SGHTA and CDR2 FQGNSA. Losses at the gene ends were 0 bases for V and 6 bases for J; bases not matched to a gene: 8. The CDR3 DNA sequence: TGTGCCAGCAGCTTAGCGATGGGGGGGAGAGGCGAGCAGTACTTC. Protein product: CASSLAMGGRGEQYF. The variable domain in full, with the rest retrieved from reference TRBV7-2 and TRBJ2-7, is GAGVSQSPSNKVTEKGKDVELRCDPISGHTALYWYRQSLGQGLEFLIYFQGNSAPDKSGLPSDRFSAERTGGSVSTLTIQRTQQEDSAVYLCASSLAMGGRGEQYFGPGTRLTVT.

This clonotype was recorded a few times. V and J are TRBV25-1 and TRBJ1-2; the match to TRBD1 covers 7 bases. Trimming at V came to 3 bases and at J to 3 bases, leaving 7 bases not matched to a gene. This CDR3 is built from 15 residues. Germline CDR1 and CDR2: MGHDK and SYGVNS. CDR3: CASSEFSGGYYGYTF. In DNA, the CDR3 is TGTGCCAGCAGTGAGTTTTCAGGGGGGTACTATGGCTACACCTTC.

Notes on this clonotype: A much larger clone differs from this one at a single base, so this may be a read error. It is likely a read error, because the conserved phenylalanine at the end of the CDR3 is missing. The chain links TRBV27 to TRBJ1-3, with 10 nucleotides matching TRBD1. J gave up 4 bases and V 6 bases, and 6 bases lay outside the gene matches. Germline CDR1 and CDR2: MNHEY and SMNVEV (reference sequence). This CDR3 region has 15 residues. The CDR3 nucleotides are TGTGCCAGCAGCTTGACAGGGGGCTGGGGAAACACCATATATCTT. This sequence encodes CASSLTGGWGNTIYL.

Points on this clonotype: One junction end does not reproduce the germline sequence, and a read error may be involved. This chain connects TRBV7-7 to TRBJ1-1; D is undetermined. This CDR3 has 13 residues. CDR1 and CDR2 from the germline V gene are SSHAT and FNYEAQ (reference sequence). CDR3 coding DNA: TGTGCTAGCAGCCCCGTAGTGCAGGCTGAATCTTTCTTT. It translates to CASSPVVQAESFF.

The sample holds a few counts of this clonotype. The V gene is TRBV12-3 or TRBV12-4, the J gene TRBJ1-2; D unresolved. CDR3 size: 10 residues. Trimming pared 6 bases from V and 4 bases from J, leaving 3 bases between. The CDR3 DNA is TGTGCCAGCAGCACCTATGGCTACACCTTC. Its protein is CASSTYGYTF.

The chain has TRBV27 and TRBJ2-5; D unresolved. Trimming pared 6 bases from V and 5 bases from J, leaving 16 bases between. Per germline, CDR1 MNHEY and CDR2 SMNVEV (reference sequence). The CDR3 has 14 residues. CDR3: CASSFAGRLETQYF. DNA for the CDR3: TGTGCCAGCAGCTTCGCTGGGCGGCTGGAGACCCAGTACTTC.

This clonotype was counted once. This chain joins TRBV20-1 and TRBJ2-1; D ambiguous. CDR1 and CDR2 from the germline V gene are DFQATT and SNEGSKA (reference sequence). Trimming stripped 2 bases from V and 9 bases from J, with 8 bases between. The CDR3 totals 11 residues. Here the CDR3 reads CSARLLSEQFF. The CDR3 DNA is TGCAGTGCTAGACTCCTAAGTGAGCAGTTCTTC.

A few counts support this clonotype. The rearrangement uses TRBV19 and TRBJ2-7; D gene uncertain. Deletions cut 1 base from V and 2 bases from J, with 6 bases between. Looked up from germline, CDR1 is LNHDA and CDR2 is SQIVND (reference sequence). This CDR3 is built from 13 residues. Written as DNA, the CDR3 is TGTGCCAGTAGTATAGGAATTACCTACGAGCAGTACTTC. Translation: CASSIGITYEQYF.

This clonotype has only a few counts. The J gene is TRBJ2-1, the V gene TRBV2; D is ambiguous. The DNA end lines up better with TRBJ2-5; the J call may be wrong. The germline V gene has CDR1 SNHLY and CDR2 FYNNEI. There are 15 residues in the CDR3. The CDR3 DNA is TGTGCCAGCCAACGCAGGCTAGTTTCCAAAGAGACCCAGTACTTC. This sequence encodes CASQRRLVSKETQYF.